The 9 T cell receptor beta chains reported below all come from one sample, sequenced in a study of cytomegalovirus exposure and HLA in healthy donors. 60 Vbeta and 13 Jbeta primers were used in PCR. Generated by immunoSEQ multiplex PCR, the TCRdb table keeps only in-frame clones and is missing some. There are 100,000 to 150,000 clones in the sample; more than 60% occur only once, and roughly 1.5% lies in the top ten. The sequenced material came from PBMCs. The receptor set was obtained from a woman aged 18-29 years in good health and CMV-seronegative.

This chain links TRBV14 with TRBJ2-7; 8 bases map to TRBD2. From germline, CDR1 is SGHDN and CDR2 FVKESK. The CDR3 loop spans 15 amino acids. V shed 4 bases, J shed 3 bases, and the junction held 8 bases outside the gene matches. CDR3 nucleotides: TGTGCCAGCAGCCCCGGCGGAGCGGGAGACTACGAGCAGTACTTC. Translation gives CASSPGGAGDYEQYF.

This clone came up a few times. The CDR3 nucleotides are TGTCGGACTCGGAAAAATCAGCCCCAGCATTTT. This translates into CRTRKNQPQHF. V gene TRBV30 combines with J gene TRBJ1-5; no definite D call. CDR1 is GTSNPN and CDR2 is SVGIG in the germline V gene (reference sequence). CDR3 length: 11 residues.

The chain carries TRBV30 and TRBJ1-2; no clear D. Germline assignment: CDR1 GTSNPN and CDR2 SVGIG (reference sequence). The CDR3 totals 16 residues. Trimming removed 3 bases from V and 4 bases from J, with 21 bases in between. This CDR3 reads CAWSYGRNRIFYGYTF. In DNA, the CDR3 is TGTGCCTGGAGCTACGGGAGAAACCGGATCTTCTATGGCTACACCTTC.

The chain carries TRBV5-1 and TRBJ2-7, with D tentatively TRBD2 (6 bases). CDR1 is SGHRS, CDR2 YFSETQ, per germline. V was pared by 4 bases and J by 3 bases, with 14 bases between. This CDR3 region has 14 residues. The CDR3: CASSPEAGYYEQYF. CDR3 nucleotide sequence: TGCGCCAGCAGCCCGGAAGCGGGCTACTACGAGCAGTACTTC.

In DNA form, the CDR3 reads TGTGCCAGCAGTAGGGCGGGGGGGGCCAAAAACATTCAGTACTTC. Translating it yields CASSRAGGAKNIQYF. The chain couples TRBV6-5 to TRBJ2-4; 9 nucleotides agree with TRBD2. The germline V gene has CDR1 MNHEY and CDR2 SVGAGI. The CDR3 is 15 amino acids. V shed 5 bases, J shed 1 base, and the junction held 3 bases outside the gene matches.

V usage is TRBV5-1 and J usage is TRBJ1-1, with a tentative D call TRBD1 (5 bases). The CDR3 loop spans 13 amino acids. Per germline, CDR1 SGHRS and CDR2 YFSETQ. V lost 5 bases and J 4 bases, leaving 12 bases between the germline ends. The CDR3 spells CASRSQGGTEAFF. Written as DNA, the CDR3 is TGCGCCAGCAGATCCCAGGGTGGCACTGAAGCTTTCTTT.

The chain employs TRBV5-1 and TRBJ1-2, with no clear D. This CDR3 has 13 residues. Germline V gene lookup returns CDR1 SGHRS and CDR2 YFSETQ. V lost 3 bases and J lost 2, with 8 bases in between. CDR3 amino acids: CASSWAENYGYTF. As DNA, the CDR3 is TGCGCCAGCAGCTGGGCAGAGAACTATGGCTACACCTTC.

The chain carries TRBV29-1 and TRBJ1-1; unclear D gene. Germline V gene data show CDR1 as SQVTM and CDR2 as ANQGSEA. Trimming stripped 7 bases from V and 1 base from J, with 19 bases between. The CDR3 consists of 15 residues. The CDR3 sequence is CSATTPTYENTEAFF. CDR3 nucleotides: TGCAGCGCTACGACTCCGACCTACGAGAACACTGAAGCTTTCTTT.

The chain is built from TRBV27 and TRBJ2-1, with 7 nucleotides matching TRBD2. The CDR3 contains 17 residues. CDR1 and CDR2 from the germline V gene are MNHEY and SMNVEV (reference sequence). With V trimmed by 0 bases and J by 4 bases, 9 bases remained unmatched. CDR3 sequence reads: CASSLSSLADSYNEQFF. CDR3 nucleotides: TGTGCCAGCAGTTTATCCTCTCTAGCGGATTCTTACAATGAGCAGTTCTTC.